This T cell receptor beta chain originates from a study of cytomegalovirus exposure and HLA in healthy donors. Across the whole study: The study's early data release held about 85 million unique TCRs from HLA-typed donors.

Researchers ran the PCR with 60 Vbeta and 13 Jbeta primers. Profiling relied on immunoSEQ multiplex PCR, and the TCRdb table lists in-frame clones only, not all of them. Here the sample spans over 100,000 clones, about 78% being singletons. Study observations and caveats: The likely explanation for a cluster of highly shared sequence variants was sequencing artifact. Cytomegalovirus association was assigned to about 150 TCR beta chains. Analysis was performed later, and it showed HLA-associated TCR beta chains to be more clonally expanded than equally common others.

With V trimmed by 0 bases and J by 5 bases, 9 bases remained unmatched. The CDR3 loop spans 17 amino acids. CDR1 and CDR2 from the germline V gene are LGHNA and YSLEER. Worth noting for this clone: The antigen is undetermined.

The TCR originated in a female donor in good health and CMV-seronegative. Sequences were obtained from PBMCs. The chain recombines TRBV4-3 with TRBJ2-1, with 8 positions matching TRBD2. The CDR3 loop reads CASSQDVLGGRNNEQFF. CDR3 DNA sequence: TGCGCCAGCAGCCAAGATGTGTTAGGCGGGAGGAACAATGAGCAGTTCTTC.